This record concerns one T cell receptor (beta chain) sequence. The clone's antigen remains unknown. No quality values exist for individual bases; no much larger clone is one base distant. The library was obtained by 5' RACE. The reads were generated on an Illumina HiSeq 2500. A second PCR of roughly 7 to 11 cycles was performed with a sample-barcoded 5' primer and a J-beta primer mix. Each TCR beta cDNA molecule received a unique molecular identifier from a template-switch 5' adaptor carrying 12 random nucleotides. Each sample yielded at least 2.5 million CDR3-containing paired-end reads. The Mint cDNA synthesis kit, primed by a TRBC-specific oligonucleotide, was used to synthesize first-strand cDNA from all RNA. Following uracil-DNA glycosylase treatment, all cDNA underwent a first 18-cycle PCR with the universal primers M1SS and BC2_uni_R. The study's processing was this. Each sample was normalized by randomly selecting 1 million high-quality reads, each carrying a distinct molecular identifier. Instead of being binned into consensus sequences, reads that shared molecular identifiers were thrown out. CDR3 identification, clonotype clustering and error correction used MiTCR with a Q25 quality threshold and the strictest error-elimination algorithm. A nonparametric unseen species model with Euler transformation was used to estimate lower-bound total TCR beta diversity. TCRdb itself trimmed the public reads at Q25 with fastp, ran MiXCR and retained productive beta chains. Entries are consolidated by CDR3 protein sequence, retaining the most common genes and DNA. The V and J calls and clone size are TCRdb's, not the authors'. Recorded for this sample are some 700,000 distinct CDR3 sequences; roughly 43% of them occurred a single time. The ten top clones hold less than 25% of the sample.

This sample is part of a study of blood T cells in healthy people across ages (dated by TCRdb to the mid-2010s). Describing the broader study: Template switching captured roughly one uniquely barcoded TCR beta cDNA molecule per two T cells in model experiments. To track age-related changes in TCR beta repertoire diversity, the study relied on deep sequencing normalized with unique cDNA molecular identifiers. The donors were divided into four age groups: young (average around 17 years), middle-aged (about 39), aged (approximately 62) and long-lived (around 80). To avoid experimental bias, donors of different ages were distributed randomly across sequencing lanes. The study analyzed two additional independent replicas of 1 million unique cDNA reads from the same blood draw for two donors, one aged 18 to 29 and one aged 80 or older. Findings and caveats that apply to the study as a whole: Observed TCR beta diversity per million T cells fell roughly linearly with age, and a significant reduction was already apparent by age approximately 41. Because the CMV infection status of the donors was unknown, age-related changes in expanded clonotypes may potentially have been confounded. Because profiling used bulk unsorted PBMCs, naive and antigen-experienced compartments could not be compared conclusively. Compared with the aged group, the long-lived group had more naive CD4+ T cells, fewer expanded clones and increased TCR diversity, a pattern suggesting age selection. Estimates of total diversity based on one million sequenced T cells were considered lower bounds and underestimates. The percentage of naive T cells measured by flow cytometry correlated strongly with observed TCR beta diversity.

Systemically healthy Caucasian individuals from Russia, 35 to 40 in total and aged 6 to 90 years, were included as donors. About 9.8 milliliters of peripheral blood were drawn from each donor into EDTA-treated Vacutainer tubes. Ficoll-Paque density-gradient centrifugation was used to isolate PBMCs, with at least 7 million per sample. Total RNA was extracted from PBMCs with Trizol reagent, with at least 6 micrograms obtained per sample. Naive CD45RAhigh/CD27high T cell percentages were measured by flow cytometry on a PBMC aliquot from every donor. Material for sequencing was blood. The origin of this receptor is a woman aged 55-70 years in good health.

The CDR3 in this case is CASSLMKTGANVLTF. At the DNA level, the sequence is TGTGCCAGCAGTTTAATGAAGACTGGGGCCAACGTCCTGACTTTC. In this chain, TRBV28 is recombined with TRBJ2-6, with an unclear D gene assignment. The CDR3 goes from the cysteine to the phenylalanine over 15 residues. Left in the record is the CDR3 DNA by itself, 45 bases read in frame from the first base. At the junction V is shortened by 2 bases and J by 2 bases, with 7 bases in between. From the germline V gene, CDR1 is MDHEN and CDR2 is SYDVKM. The CDR3, completed at both ends by the reference TRBV28 and TRBJ2-6 genes, gives the full variable domain DVKVTQSSRYLVKRTGEKVFLECVQDMDHENMFWYRQDPGLGLRLIYFSYDVKMKEKGDIPEGYSVSREKKERFSLILESASTNQTSMYLCASSLMKTGANVLTFGAGSRLTVL.